This T cell receptor (beta chain) emerged from a study of T cell responses to AZD1222 COVID-19 vaccine. The CDR3 is made up of 15 amino acids. V lost 0 bases and J 0 bases, leaving 6 bases between the germline ends. Germline-derived CDR1 and CDR2 are MNHEY and SVGAGI. Sequenced by immunoSEQ multiplex PCR; TCRdb stores in-frame clones only, minus some. The data contain more than 100,000 clones, approximately 85% of them singletons. This clone was seen a few times. The specimen comprised peripheral blood, sampled on day 0 of AZD1222 vaccination. This sequence joins TRBV6-5 and TRBJ1-3; D is unresolved. The sequence derives from an adult in good health. CDR3 bases: TGTGCCAGCAGTTACTCCCTGACCTCTGGAAACACCATATATTTT. Translating it yields CASSYSLTSGNTIYF.